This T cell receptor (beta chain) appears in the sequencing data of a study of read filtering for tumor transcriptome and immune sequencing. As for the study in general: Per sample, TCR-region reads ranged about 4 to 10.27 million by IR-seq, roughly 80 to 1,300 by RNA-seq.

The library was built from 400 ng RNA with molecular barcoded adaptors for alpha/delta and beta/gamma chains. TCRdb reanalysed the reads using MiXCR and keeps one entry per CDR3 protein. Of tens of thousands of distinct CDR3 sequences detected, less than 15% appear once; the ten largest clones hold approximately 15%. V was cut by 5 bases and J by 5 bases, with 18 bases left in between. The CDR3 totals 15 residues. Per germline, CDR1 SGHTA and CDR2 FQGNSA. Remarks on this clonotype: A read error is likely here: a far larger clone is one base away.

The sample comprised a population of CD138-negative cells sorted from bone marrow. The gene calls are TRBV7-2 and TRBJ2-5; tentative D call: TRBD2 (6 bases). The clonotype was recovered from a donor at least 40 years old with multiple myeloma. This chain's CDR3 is CASSPGSGVGETQYF. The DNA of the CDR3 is TGTGCCAGCAGCCCTGGCTCGGGGGTAGGGGAGACCCAGTACTTC.